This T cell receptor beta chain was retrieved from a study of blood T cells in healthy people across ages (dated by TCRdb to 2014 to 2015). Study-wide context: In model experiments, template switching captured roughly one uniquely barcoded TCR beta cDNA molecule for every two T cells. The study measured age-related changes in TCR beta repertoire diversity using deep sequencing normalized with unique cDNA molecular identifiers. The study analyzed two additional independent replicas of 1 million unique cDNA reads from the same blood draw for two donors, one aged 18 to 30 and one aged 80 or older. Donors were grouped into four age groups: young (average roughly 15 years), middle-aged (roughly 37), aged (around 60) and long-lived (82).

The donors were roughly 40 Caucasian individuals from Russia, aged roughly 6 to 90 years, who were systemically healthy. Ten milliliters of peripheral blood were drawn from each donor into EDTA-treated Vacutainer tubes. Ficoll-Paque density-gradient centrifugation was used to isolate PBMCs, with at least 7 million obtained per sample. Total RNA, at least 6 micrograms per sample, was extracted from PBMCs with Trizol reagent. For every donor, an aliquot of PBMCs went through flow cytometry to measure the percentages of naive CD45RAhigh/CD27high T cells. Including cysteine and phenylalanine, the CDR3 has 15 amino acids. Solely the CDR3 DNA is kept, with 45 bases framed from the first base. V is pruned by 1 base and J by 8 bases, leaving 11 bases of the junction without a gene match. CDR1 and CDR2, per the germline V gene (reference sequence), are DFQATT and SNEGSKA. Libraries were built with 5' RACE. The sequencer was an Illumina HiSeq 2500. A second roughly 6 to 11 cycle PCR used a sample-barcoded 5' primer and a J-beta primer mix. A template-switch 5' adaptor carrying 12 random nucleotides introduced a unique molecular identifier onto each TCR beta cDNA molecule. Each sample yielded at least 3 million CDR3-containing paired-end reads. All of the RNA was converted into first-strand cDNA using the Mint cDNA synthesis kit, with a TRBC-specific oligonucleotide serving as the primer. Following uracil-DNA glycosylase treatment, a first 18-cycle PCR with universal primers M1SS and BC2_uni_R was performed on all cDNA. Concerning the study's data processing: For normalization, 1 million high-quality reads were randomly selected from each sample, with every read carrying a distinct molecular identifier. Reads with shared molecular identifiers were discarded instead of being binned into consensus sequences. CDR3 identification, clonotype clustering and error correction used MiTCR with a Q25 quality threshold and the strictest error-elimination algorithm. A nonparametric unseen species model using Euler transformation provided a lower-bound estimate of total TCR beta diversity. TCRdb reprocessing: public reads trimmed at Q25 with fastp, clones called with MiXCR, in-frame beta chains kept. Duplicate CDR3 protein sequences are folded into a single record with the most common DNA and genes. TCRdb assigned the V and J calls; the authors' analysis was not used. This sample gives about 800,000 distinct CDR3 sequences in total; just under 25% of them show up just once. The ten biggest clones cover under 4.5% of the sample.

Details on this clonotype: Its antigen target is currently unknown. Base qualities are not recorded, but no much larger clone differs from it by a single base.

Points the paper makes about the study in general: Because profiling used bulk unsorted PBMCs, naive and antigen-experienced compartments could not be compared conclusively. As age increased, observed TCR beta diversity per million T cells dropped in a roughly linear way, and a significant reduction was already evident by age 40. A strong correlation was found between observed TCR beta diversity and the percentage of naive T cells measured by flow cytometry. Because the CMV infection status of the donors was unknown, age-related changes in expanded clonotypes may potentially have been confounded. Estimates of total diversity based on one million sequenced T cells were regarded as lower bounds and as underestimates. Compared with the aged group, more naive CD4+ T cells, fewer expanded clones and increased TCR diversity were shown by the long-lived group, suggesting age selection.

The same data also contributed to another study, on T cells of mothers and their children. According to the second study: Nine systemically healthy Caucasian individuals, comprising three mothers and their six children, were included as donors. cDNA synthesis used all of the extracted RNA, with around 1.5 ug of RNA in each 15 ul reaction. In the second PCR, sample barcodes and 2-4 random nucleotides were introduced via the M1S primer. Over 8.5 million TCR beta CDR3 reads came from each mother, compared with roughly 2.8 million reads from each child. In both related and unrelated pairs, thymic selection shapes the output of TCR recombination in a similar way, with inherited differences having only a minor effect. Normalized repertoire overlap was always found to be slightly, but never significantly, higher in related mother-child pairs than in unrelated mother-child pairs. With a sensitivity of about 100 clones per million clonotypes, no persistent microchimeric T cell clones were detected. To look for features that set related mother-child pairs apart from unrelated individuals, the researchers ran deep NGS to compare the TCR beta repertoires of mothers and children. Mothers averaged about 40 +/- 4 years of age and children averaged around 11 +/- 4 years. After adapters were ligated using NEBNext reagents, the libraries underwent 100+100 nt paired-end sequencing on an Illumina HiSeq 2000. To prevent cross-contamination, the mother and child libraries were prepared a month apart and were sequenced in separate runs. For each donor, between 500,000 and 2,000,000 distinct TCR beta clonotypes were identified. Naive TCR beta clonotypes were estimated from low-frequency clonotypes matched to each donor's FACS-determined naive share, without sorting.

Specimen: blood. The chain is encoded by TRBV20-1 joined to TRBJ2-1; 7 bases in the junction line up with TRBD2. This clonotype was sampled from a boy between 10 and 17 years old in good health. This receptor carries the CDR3 CSARGDPGGVDEQFF. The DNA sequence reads TGCAGTGCTAGAGGGGACCCGGGAGGAGTTGATGAGCAGTTCTTC.